This T cell receptor (beta chain) was identified in a study of siplizumab effects on memory and regulatory T cells. Overall study results and limits: Alloreactive sequences traceable to unstimulated CD4+ memory cells declined significantly under siplizumab.

Some clones are missing from TCRdb's copy, which holds only in-frame ones; the method was immunoSEQ multiplex PCR. The table has just under 85,000 clones, about nine tenths seen once. On this clone: Antigen unknown.

The V and J ends lost 0 bases and 6 bases, in that order; junction bases with no gene match: 3. The CDR3 contains 15 residues. From germline, CDR1 is SGHRS and CDR2 YFSETQ. The rearrangement uses TRBV5-1 and TRBJ2-2; 9 positions match TRBD1. Specimen: Tregs sorted from blood. The sequence was obtained from a human donor in good health. As DNA, the CDR3 is TGCGCCAGCAGCTTGGTGGGACAGGGCGCCGGGGAGCTGTTTTTT. Its protein product is CASSLVGQGAGELFF.